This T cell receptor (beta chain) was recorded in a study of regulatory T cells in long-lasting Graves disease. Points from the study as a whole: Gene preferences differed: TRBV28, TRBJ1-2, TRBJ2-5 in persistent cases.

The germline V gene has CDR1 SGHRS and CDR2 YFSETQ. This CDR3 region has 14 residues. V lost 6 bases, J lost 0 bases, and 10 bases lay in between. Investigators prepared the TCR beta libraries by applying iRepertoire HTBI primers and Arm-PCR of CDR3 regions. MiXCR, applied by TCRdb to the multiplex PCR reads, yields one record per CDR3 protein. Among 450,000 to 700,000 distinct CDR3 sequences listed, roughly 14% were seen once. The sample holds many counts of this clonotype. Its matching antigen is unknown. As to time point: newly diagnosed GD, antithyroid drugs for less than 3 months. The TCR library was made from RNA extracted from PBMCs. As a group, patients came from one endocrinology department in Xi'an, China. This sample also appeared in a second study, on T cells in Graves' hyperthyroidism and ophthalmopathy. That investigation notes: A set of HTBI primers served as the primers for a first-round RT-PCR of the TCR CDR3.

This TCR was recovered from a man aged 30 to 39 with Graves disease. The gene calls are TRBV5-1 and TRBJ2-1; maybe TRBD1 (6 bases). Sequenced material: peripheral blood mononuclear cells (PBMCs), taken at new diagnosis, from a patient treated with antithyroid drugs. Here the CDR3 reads CASKQGSSYNEQFF. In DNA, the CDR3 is TGCGCCAGCAAGCAGGGGAGCTCCTACAATGAGCAGTTCTTC.